These T cell receptor beta chains were read from a single sample in a study of cytotoxic CD8 clonotypes in ibrutinib-treated CLL. Using immunoSEQ multiplex PCR, the repertoire was profiled, and TCRdb retains in-frame clones only, with some absent. Of over 130,000 clones in the sample, 75% to 85% were seen once. The sample here was PBMCs, taken after 36 months of ibrutinib treatment. The receptors were sampled from a human donor with chronic lymphocytic leukemia. Each CDR3 is given with its conserved first and last residue. The D gene is left open where the match is weak. Not all rows give a size; the values are once, few, many and, for expanded clones, a class.

clone_size j_call d_call v_call cdr3_nt cdr3_aa
. TRBJ2-7 . TRBV5-1 TGCGCCAGCAGCCAAGGGGGATCCTACGAGCAGTACTTC CASSQGGSYEQYF
. TRBJ2-7 . TRBV6-1 TGTGCCAGCAGGGAGGGGGCGGCCTACGAGCAGTACTTC CASREGAAYEQYF
. TRBJ2-5 . TRBV5-8 TGTGCCAGCACCGATGTAGCGTCCCAGTACTTC CASTDVASQYF
. TRBJ1-2 . TRBV18 TGTGCCAGCCAATCCCCGGCAGGGGCGGGTGGTGGCTACACCTTC CASQSPAGAGGGYTF
. TRBJ2-2 TRBD1 TRBV18 TGTGCCAGCTCACAGGACAGGGGCAACACCGGGGAGCTGTTTTTT CASSQDRGNTGELFF
. TRBJ2-1 TRBD2 TRBV7-3 TGTGCCAGCAGCTTATTCCTAGCGGCACCTAATGAGCAGTTCTTC CASSLFLAAPNEQFF
. TRBJ2-3 . TRBV5-1 TGCGCCAGCAGCTTGTTCGGGGGTTACACAGATACGCAGTATTTT CASSLFGGYTDTQYF
. TRBJ1-6 . TRBV7-6 TGTGCCAGCAGCCTACCCAATTCACCCCTCCACTTT CASSLPNSPLHF
. TRBJ2-6 TRBD1 TRBV11-3 TGTGCCAGCAGCCCGGGACAGGGTGCAACTGGGGCCAACGTCCTGACTTTC CASSPGQGATGANVLTF
. TRBJ2-7 . TRBV29-1 TGCAGCGTCGAGACTCGGGACAGACCCTACGAGCGGGACTTC CSVETRDRPYERDF
few TRBJ2-7 . TRBV7-9 TGTGCCAGCAGCTACTTTCCAGGGGTAAGCGAGCAGTACTTC CASSYFPGVSEQYF
. TRBJ1-4 . TRBV28 TGTGCCAGCAGTTTATACGGCAGTTATAATGAAAAACTGTTTTTT CASSLYGSYNEKLFF
. TRBJ2-3 TRBD1 TRBV27 TGTGCCAGCAGTTTATGGACAGGGGGCGCGAGGACAGATACGCAGTATTTT CASSLWTGGARTDTQYF
. TRBJ2-2 TRBD2 TRBV7-3 TGTGCCAGCAGTCCACCGGGACTAGCGGCTTACGGGGAGCTGTTTTTT CASSPPGLAAYGELFF
few TRBJ1-1 TRBD1 TRBV5-1 TGCGCCAGCAGCCACCGGACAGGGCGGATGAACACTGAAGCTTTCTTT CASSHRTGRMNTEAFF
. TRBJ2-3 . TRBV5-8 TGTGCCAGCAGCTTGAGTTCAGATACGCAGTATTTT CASSLSSDTQYF
. TRBJ2-1 . TRBV28 TGTGCCAGCAGTCCTTACTGGAGATCTAACAATGAGCAGTTCTTC CASSPYWRSNNEQFF
. TRBJ2-2 . TRBV7-3 TGTGCCAGCAGCCCCCGGGAATCCGGGGAGCTGTTTTTT CASSPRESGELFF
few TRBJ1-1 . TRBV7-8 TGTGCCAGCAGCCCTCAGGTGGGGTACAACGCTGAAGCTTTCTTT CASSPQVGYNAEAFF
. TRBJ1-5 . TRBV7-8 TGTGCCAGCAGCGCGGTCCCTCAGGAGCAGCCCCAGCATTTT CASSAVPQEQPQHF
. TRBJ2-3 TRBD1 TRBV5-5 TGTGCCAGCAGCCCGGGACAGCCGACGCCCACGGATACGCAGTATTTT CASSPGQPTPTDTQYF
. TRBJ2-7 TRBD1 TRBV14 TGTGCCAGCAGCCAAGATTTCCAGGGGGCGTACGAGCAGTACTTC CASSQDFQGAYEQYF
. TRBJ2-1 . TRBV6-5 TGTGCCAGCACTTGGGGGTATGAGCAGTTCTTC CASTWGYEQFF
few TRBJ1-2 . TRBV4-2 TGTGCCAGCAGACTCGACAGAGACTATGGCTACACCTTC CASRLDRDYGYTF
. TRBJ2-1 . TRBV5-1 TGCGCCAGCAGCGAACACACAGGGTACAATGAGCAGTTCTTC CASSEHTGYNEQFF